A single sample is the source of the 2 T cell receptor beta chains below, sequenced in a study of T-cell reconstitution after alpha-beta-depleted transplantation in children. Molecular barcoding with unique molecular identifiers was used for the TCRbeta library. Each CDR3 protein is one row after TCRdb ran MiXCR on the PCR reads. The repertoire holds a few hundred thousand distinct CDR3 sequences, with roughly 21% as singletons. The sequenced sample was PBMCs, mostly from graft donor cells, obtained 180 days after TCRalphabeta/CD19-depleted stem cell transplant. The receptors here all came from a male patient younger than 18 who had a stem cell transplant for acute lymphoblastic leukemia, so the T cells may come from the graft donor.

The chain is built from TRBV7-3 and TRBJ2-7; 10 bases agree with TRBD2. After removal of 2 bases from V and 5 bases from J, the junction contained 6 bases not matched to a gene. From germline, CDR1 is SGHTA and CDR2 FQGTGA. The CDR3 is made up of 15 amino acids. In nucleotides, the CDR3 is TGTGCCAGCAGCTTAGGAGCGGGAGGGTCCCACGAGCAGTACTTC. Translated, it gives CASSLGAGGSHEQYF. Variable domain in full (rest from reference TRBV7-3 and TRBJ2-7): GAGVSQTPSNKVTEKGKYVELRCDPISGHTALYWYRQSLGQGPEFLIYFQGTGAADDSGLPNDRFFAVRPEGSVSTLKIQRTERGDSAVYLCASSLGAGGSHEQYFGPGTRLTVT.

This clonotype appeared a few times. This chain uses TRBV9 with TRBJ2-4; 8 bases agree with TRBD1. The germline gives CDR1 SGDLS, CDR2 YYNGEE. The CDR3 length is 16 residues. After removal of 0 bases from V and 3 bases from J, the junction contained 5 bases not matched to a gene. The CDR3 DNA sequence: TGTGCCAGCAGCGTAGGGGCAGGGGGCGGCAAAAACATTCAGTACTTC. This encodes CASSVGAGGGKNIQYF.